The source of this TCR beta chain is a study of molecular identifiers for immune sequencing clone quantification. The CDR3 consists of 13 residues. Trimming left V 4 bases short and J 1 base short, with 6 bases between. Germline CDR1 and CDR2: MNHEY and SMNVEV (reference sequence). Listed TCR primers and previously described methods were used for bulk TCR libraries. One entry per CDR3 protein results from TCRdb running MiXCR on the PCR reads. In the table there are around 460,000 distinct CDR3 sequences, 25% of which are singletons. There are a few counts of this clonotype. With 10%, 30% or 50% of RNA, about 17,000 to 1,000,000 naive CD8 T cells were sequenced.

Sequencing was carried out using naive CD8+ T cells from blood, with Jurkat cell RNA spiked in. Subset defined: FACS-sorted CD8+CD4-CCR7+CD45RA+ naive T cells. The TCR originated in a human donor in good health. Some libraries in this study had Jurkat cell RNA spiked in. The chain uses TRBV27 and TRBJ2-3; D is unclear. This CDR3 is CASSWIGTDTQYF. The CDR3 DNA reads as TGTGCCAGCAGTTGGATTGGCACAGATACGCAGTATTTT.